Shown below are 14 T cell receptor beta chains from a single sample sequenced in a study of blood T cell repertoires in COVID-19. Measured with immunoSEQ multiplex PCR; TCRdb has only the in-frame clones, and not every one. Of some 210,000 clones listed, 70% to 90% are singletons. Sequenced input: peripheral blood. The receptors originated from a woman in her 40s who had recovered from COVID-19.

The genes are TRBV18 and TRBJ1-1; D remains ambiguous. This CDR3 is built from 13 residues. Trimming took off 3 bases at V and 7 bases at J, with 12 bases between the two ends. Germline V CDR1 and CDR2: KGHSH, LQKENI. The CDR3 bases are TGTGCCAGCTCACCCCCTTCGAGTATTGAAGCTTTCTTT. Its protein is CASSPPSSIEAFF. The whole variable domain, remainder taken from reference TRBV18 and TRBJ1-1, is NAGVMQNPRHLVRRRGQEARLRCSPMKGHSHVYWYRQLPEEGLKFMVYLQKENIIDESGMPKERFSAEFPKEGPSILRIQQVVRGDSAAYFCASSPPSSIEAFFGQGTRLTVV.

The gene calls are TRBV7-9 and TRBJ1-1, with 9 positions matching TRBD1. The J segment lost 3 bases and the V segment lost 4 bases, leaving 6 bases of the junction unmatched. Germline CDR1 is SEHNR and CDR2 is FQNEAQ (reference sequence). The CDR3 length is 15 residues. The CDR3 DNA is TGTGCCAGCAGCTCACAGGGGGCTCAAGACACTGAAGCTTTCTTT. The encoded protein is CASSSQGAQDTEAFF.

CDR3 DNA sequence: TGCGCCAGCAGCTTGGTCCTTATTGCGGGAGTTGAGAGTGAGCAGTTCTTC. It encodes CASSLVLIAGVESEQFF. This rearrangement joins TRBV5-1 to TRBJ2-1; 7 nucleotides align to TRBD2. CDR3 length: 17 residues. Germline CDR1 and CDR2: SGHRS and YFSETQ. V was clipped by 0 bases and J by 9 bases; unmatched bases: 15.

This rearrangement joins TRBV30 to TRBJ1-6, with TRBD1 matching 10 bases. Germline values: CDR1 GTSNPN, CDR2 SVGIG (reference sequence). The CDR3 totals 14 residues. Trimming cost V 2 bases and J 10 bases; bases outside gene matches: 5. CDR3 sequence: CAWSSGDRGSPLHF. For the CDR3, the DNA is TGTGCCTGGAGTTCCGGGGACAGGGGATCACCCCTCCACTTT.

This rearrangement joins TRBV6-5 to TRBJ2-7; 10 bases align to TRBD1. CDR1 is MNHEY, CDR2 SVGAGI, per germline. This CDR3 spans 14 amino acids. Trimming cost V 8 bases and J 6 bases; bases outside gene matches: 10. The CDR3 region is CASGDRGPIVEQYF. The CDR3 DNA reads TGTGCCAGCGGGGACAGGGGCCCGATCGTCGAGCAGTACTTC.

This clone was observed once. V and J are TRBV4-2 and TRBJ1-1; D is undetermined. The CDR3 covers 15 residues. Germline V lookup: CDR1 LGHNA, CDR2 YNFKEQ. Trimming removed 1 base at V and 1 base at J, with 10 bases between. In nucleotides, the CDR3 is TGTGCCAGCAGCCAAGGTATGAGCCAGAACACTGAAGCTTTCTTT. Its protein is CASSQGMSQNTEAFF.

V and J are TRBV7-3 and TRBJ2-3, with 8 bases lining up with TRBD2. V dropped 9 bases and J dropped 4; count of bases not matched to a gene: 9. The germline V gene has CDR1 SGHTA and CDR2 FQGTGA. This CDR3 comprises 14 residues. The CDR3 protein is CASNSGSFADTQYF. The CDR3 coding sequence is TGTGCCAGTAACAGCGGGAGTTTCGCAGATACGCAGTATTTT.

This clone was observed a single time. This chain joins TRBV30 and TRBJ2-3, with D unresolved. The CDR3 covers 13 residues. V lost 2 bases and J lost 5, with 11 bases in between. Germline V gene data show CDR1 as GTSNPN and CDR2 as SVGIG (reference sequence). In DNA, the CDR3 is TGTGCCTGGAGTTCAACGCCCGGAGATACGCAGTATTTT. This encodes CAWSSTPGDTQYF.

The chain employs TRBV27 and TRBJ2-5, with 12 bases identical to TRBD2. CDR3 size: 14 residues. J lost 5 bases, V lost 6 bases, and 4 bases had no gene match. CDR1 MNHEY and CDR2 SMNVEV come from the germline V gene (reference sequence). The chain's CDR3 is CASSFLAGGETQYF. CDR3 nucleotide sequence: TGTGCCAGCAGCTTTCTAGCGGGGGGGGAGACCCAGTACTTC.

This rearrangement joins TRBV6-2 or TRBV6-3 to TRBJ2-2; perhaps TRBD1 as D (5 bases). Germline loops: CDR1 MNHEY, CDR2 SVGEGT. V lost 3 bases and J lost 8, with 16 bases in between. The CDR3 is made up of 15 amino acids. The CDR3 loop is CASSYGAGPAGELFF. The CDR3 coding sequence is TGTGCCAGCAGTTATGGTGCAGGGCCCGCAGGGGAGCTGTTTTTT.

This clone showed up just once. The rearrangement links TRBV6-5 to TRBJ1-1; unclear D gene. The germline V and J ends were trimmed by 0 bases and 1 base, with 9 bases remaining between them. Germline V gene data show CDR1 as MNHEY and CDR2 as SVGAGI. The CDR3 runs to 15 residues. In DNA, the CDR3 is TGTGCCAGCAGTTACTCGACGCGGGGGAACACTGAAGCTTTCTTT. Translation: CASSYSTRGNTEAFF.

The chain carries TRBV7-8 and TRBJ1-3; a weak D match, TRBD1 (6 bases). Deletions cut 8 bases from V and 1 base from J, with 24 bases between. The CDR3 is 18 residues long. CDR1 SGHVS and CDR2 FQNEAQ come from the germline V gene. In nucleotides, the CDR3 is TGTGCCAGCCGAAAAACTTTCGGACAGCCCACGTCTGGAAACACCATATATTTT. It encodes CASRKTFGQPTSGNTIYF. The complete variable domain, with remaining parts taken from reference TRBV7-8 and TRBJ1-3, reads GAGVSQSPRYKVAKRGQDVALRCDPISGHVSLFWYQQALGQGPEFLTYFQNEAQLDKSGLPSDRFFAERPEGSVSTLKIQRTQQEDSAVYLCASRKTFGQPTSGNTIYFGEGSWLTVV.

This chain connects TRBV13 to TRBJ1-4, with 8 bases fitting TRBD1. The V and J ends lost 6 bases and 6 bases, in that order; junction bases with no gene match: 6. This CDR3 contains 14 residues. Germline V gene lookup returns CDR1 PRHDT and CDR2 FYEKMQ (reference sequence). CDR3 sequence reads: CASSSGTGDEKLFF. The CDR3 region has the DNA TGTGCCAGCAGTTCCGGGACAGGTGATGAAAAACTGTTTTTT.

This chain connects TRBV19 to TRBJ2-5; possibly TRBD1 for D (6 bases). Between the trimmed V and J ends, which lost 3 bases and 2 bases, there was a span of 10 bases. CDR3 size: 14 residues. Germline lookup yields CDR1 LNHDA and CDR2 SQIVND (reference sequence). The CDR3 DNA sequence: TGTGCCAGTAGTATGGGGGCGAGGCAAGAGACCCAGTACTTC. This encodes CASSMGARQETQYF.